Described below is a single T cell receptor beta chain sequence and its context. The table came from immunoSEQ multiplex PCR; TCRdb's copy has only in-frame clones and leaves some out. This table has 21,000 or so clones, around nine tenths appearing once. These data belong to a study of blood T cell repertoires in COVID-19. The germline V and J ends were trimmed by 2 bases and 6 bases, with 17 bases remaining between them. Looked up from germline, CDR1 is SNHLY and CDR2 is FYNNEI. There are 17 residues in the CDR3. The sequenced sample was peripheral blood. This chain links TRBV2 with TRBJ1-6; maybe TRBD1 (6 bases). The TCR sequence derives from a man between 65 and 79 years old with active COVID-19. The CDR3: CASSESGGAVSNSPLHF. CDR3 bases: TGTGCCAGCAGTGAATCGGGGGGCGCCGTGTCTAATTCACCCCTCCACTTT.